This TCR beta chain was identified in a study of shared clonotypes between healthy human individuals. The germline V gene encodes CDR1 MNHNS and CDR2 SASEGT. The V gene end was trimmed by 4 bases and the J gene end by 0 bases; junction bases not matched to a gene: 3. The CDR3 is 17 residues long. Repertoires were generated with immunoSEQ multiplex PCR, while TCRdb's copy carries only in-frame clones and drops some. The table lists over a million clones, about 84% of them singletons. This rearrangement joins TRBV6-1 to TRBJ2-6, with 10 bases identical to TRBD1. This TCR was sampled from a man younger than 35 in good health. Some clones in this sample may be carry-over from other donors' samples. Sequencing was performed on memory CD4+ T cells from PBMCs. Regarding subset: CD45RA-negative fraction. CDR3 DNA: TGTGCCAGCAGTGGGTGGACAGGGGGCTCTGGGGCCAACGTCCTGACTTTC. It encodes CASSGWTGGSGANVLTF.